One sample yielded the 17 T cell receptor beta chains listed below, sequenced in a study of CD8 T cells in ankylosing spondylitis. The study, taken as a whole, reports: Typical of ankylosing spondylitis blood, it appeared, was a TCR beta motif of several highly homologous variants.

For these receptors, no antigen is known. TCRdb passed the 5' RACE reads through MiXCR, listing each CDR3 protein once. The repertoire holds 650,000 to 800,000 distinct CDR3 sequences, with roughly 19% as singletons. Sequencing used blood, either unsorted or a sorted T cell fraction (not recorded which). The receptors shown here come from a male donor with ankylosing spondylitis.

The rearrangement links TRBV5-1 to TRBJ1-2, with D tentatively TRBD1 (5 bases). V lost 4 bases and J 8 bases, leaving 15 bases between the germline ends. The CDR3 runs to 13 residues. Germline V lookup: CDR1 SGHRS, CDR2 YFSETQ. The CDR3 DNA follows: TGCGCCAGCAGCAGGGGCCTCGGAGAGGGCTACACCTTC. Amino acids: CASSRGLGEGYTF.

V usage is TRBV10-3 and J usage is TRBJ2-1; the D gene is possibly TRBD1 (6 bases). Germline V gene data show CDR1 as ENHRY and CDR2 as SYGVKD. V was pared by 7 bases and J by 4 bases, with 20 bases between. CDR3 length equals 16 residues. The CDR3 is CAIKERTGSSYNEQFF. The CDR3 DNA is TGTGCCATCAAGGAGAGAACAGGGTCTTCTTACAATGAGCAGTTCTTC.

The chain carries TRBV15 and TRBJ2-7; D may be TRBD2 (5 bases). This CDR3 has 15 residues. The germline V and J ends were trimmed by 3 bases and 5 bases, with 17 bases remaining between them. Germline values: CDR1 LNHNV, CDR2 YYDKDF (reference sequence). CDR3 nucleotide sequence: TGTGCCACCAGCAGCCAGGTTGAGGGCCTCGACGAGCAGTACTTC. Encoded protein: CATSSQVEGLDEQYF. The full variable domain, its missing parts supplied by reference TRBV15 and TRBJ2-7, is DAMVIQNPRYQVTQFGKPVTLSCSQTLNHNVMYWYQQKSSQAPKLLFHYYDKDFNNEADTPDNFQSRRPNTSFCFLDIRSPGLGDTAMYLCATSSQVEGLDEQYFGPGTRLTVT.

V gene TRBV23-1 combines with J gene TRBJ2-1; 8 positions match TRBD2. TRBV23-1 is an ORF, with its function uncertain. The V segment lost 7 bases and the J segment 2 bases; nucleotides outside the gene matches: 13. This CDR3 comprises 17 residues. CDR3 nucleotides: TGCGCCAGCACCGGCCCCAGGCGGGAGGTTACCTACAATGAGCAGTTCTTC. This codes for CASTGPRREVTYNEQFF.

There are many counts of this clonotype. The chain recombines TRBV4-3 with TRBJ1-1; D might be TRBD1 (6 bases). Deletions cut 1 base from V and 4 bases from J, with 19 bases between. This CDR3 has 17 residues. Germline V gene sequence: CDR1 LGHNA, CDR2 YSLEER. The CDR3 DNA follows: TGCGCCAGCAGCCAAGTTTTAGGGACAACCGACGGCACTGAAGCTTTCTTT. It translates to CASSQVLGTTDGTEAFF.

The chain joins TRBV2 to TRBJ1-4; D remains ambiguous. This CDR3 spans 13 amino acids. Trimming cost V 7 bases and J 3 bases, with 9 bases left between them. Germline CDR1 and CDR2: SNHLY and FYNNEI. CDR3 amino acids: CASKREPNEKLFF. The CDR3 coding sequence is TGTGCCAGCAAGAGGGAGCCTAATGAAAAACTGTTTTTT.

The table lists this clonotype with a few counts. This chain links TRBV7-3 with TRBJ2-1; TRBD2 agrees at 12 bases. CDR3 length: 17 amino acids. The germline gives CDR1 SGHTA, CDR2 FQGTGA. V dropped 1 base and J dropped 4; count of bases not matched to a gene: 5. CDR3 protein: CASSLMASGGGYNEQFF. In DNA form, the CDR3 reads TGTGCCAGCAGCTTAATGGCTAGCGGGGGGGGGTACAATGAGCAGTTCTTC.

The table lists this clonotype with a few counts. This chain's CDR3 is CASSLVPGLDFTGELFF. The CDR3 coding sequence is TGCGCCAGCAGCTTGGTACCGGGACTAGACTTCACCGGGGAGCTGTTTTTT. The V call is TRBV5-1, the J call TRBJ2-2; TRBD2 matches 8 bases. Germline V lookup: CDR1 SGHRS, CDR2 YFSETQ. The trim removed 0 bases at V and 4 bases at J, leaving 8 bases unmatched. CDR3 length: 17 residues. The variable domain in full, with the rest retrieved from reference TRBV5-1 and TRBJ2-2, is KAGVTQTPRYLIKTRGQQVTLSCSPISGHRSVSWYQQTPGQGLQFLFEYFSETQRNKGNFPGRFSGRQFSNSRSEMNVSTLELGDSALYLCASSLVPGLDFTGELFFGEGSRLTVL.

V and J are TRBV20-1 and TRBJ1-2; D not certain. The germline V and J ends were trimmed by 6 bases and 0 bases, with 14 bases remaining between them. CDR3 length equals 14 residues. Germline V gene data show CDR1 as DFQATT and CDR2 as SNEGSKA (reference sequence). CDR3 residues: CSAPRPGANYGYTF. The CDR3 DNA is TGCAGTGCCCCCCGGCCCGGTGCTAACTATGGCTACACCTTC.

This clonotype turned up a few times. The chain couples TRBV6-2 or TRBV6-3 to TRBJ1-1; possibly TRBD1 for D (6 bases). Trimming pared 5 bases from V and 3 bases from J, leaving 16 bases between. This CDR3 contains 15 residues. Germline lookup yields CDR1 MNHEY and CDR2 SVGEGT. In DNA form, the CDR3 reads TGTGCCAGCAGTCCTACTCCCGAGGGGGACACTGAAGCTTTCTTT. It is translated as CASSPTPEGDTEAFF.

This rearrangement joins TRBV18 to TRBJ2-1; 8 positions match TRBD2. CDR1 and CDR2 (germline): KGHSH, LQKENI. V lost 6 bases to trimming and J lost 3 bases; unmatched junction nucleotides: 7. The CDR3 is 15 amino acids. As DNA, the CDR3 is TGTGCCAGCTCCCCGGGACTAGAGCGCTACAATGAGCAGTTCTTC. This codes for CASSPGLERYNEQFF. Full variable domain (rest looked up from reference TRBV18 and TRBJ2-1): NAGVMQNPRHLVRRRGQEARLRCSPMKGHSHVYWYRQLPEEGLKFMVYLQKENIIDESGMPKERFSAEFPKEGPSILRIQQVVRGDSAAYFCASSPGLERYNEQFFGPGTRLTVL.

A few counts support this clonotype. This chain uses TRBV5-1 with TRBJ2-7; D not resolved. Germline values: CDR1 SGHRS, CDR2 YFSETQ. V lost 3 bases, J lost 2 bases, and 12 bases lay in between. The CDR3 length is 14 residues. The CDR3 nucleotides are TGCGCCAGCAGCTATGAACCGTTTCCCTACGAGCAGTACTTC. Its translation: CASSYEPFPYEQYF.

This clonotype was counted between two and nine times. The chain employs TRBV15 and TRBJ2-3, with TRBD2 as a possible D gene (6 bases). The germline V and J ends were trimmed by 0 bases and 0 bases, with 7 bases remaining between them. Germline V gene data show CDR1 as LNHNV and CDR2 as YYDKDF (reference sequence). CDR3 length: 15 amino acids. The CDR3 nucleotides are TGTGCCACCAGCAGAGACGGGGGAAGCACAGATACGCAGTATTTT. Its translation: CATSRDGGSTDTQYF.

In nucleotides, the CDR3 is TGCAGTGCTAGAAGGCCGGGGGGCTACGAGCAGTACTTC. This translates into CSARRPGGYEQYF. The V call is TRBV20-1, the J call TRBJ2-7; 7 bases match TRBD2. The CDR3 has 13 residues. CDR1 DFQATT and CDR2 SNEGSKA come from the germline V gene (reference sequence). V lost 2 bases to trimming and J lost 3 bases; unmatched junction nucleotides: 4.

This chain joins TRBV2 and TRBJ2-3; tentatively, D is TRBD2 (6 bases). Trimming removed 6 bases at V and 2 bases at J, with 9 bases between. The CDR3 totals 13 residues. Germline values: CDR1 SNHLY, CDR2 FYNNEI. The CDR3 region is CASRREATDTQYF. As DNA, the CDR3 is TGTGCCAGCAGGAGGGAGGCCACAGATACGCAGTATTTT.

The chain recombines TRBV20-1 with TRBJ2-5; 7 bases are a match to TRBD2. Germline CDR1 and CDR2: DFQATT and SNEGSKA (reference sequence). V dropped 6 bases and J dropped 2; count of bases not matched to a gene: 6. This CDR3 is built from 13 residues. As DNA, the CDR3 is TGCAGTGCGCGGGACTACGGGCAAGAGACCCAGTACTTC. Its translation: CSARDYGQETQYF.

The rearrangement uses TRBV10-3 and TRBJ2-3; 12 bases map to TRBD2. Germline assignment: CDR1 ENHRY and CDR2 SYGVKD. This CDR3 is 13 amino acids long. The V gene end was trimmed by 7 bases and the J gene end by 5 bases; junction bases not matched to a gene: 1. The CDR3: CAITTSGRDTQYF. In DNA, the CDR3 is TGTGCCATCACGACTAGCGGGAGAGATACGCAGTATTTT.